The rows below give T cell receptor beta chains drawn from one sample of a study of T cells in Graves' hyperthyroidism and ophthalmopathy. TCRdb independently ran MiXCR on the multiplex PCR reads; one entry per CDR3 protein. Of hundreds of thousands of distinct CDR3 sequences listed, 12% to 15% are singletons. The sequencing input was blood. The receptors were gathered from a woman aged 18-29 years with Graves' hyperthyroidism. CDR3s include the opening cysteine and the closing phenylalanine or tryptophan. The D gene is left open where the match is weak. Size is omitted from some rows. Given values are once, few, many or a class for expanded clones.

J gene,D gene,V gene,clone size,CDR3 DNA,CDR3 protein
TRBJ2-3,TRBD2,TRBV18,many,TGTGCCAGCTCAAATCTAGCGGGAGCCCAAGATACGCAGTATTTT,CASSNLAGAQDTQYF
TRBJ1-2,.,TRBV5-8,once,TGTGCCAGCAGCTACTCAGTGACCTATGGCTACACCTTC,CASSYSVTYGYTF
TRBJ1-2,.,TRBV24-1,.,TGTGCCACCAGTGATTTAGGCACCGGCTACACCTTC,CATSDLGTGYTF
TRBJ1-1,.,TRBV6-1,.,TGTGCCACCGGACAGATGAACACTGAAGCTTTCTTT,CATGQMNTEAFF
TRBJ1-1,TRBD1,TRBV27,few,TGTGCCAGCTCTCCCCGGGACAGGGTTGAAGCTTTCTTT,CASSPRDRVEAFF
TRBJ2-6,.,TRBV7-9,.,TGTGCCAGCAGCGACGGACCTTCTGGGGCCAACGTCCTGACTTTC,CASSDGPSGANVLTF
TRBJ2-7,.,TRBV19,.,TGTGCCAGTAGTATTTCGGGGGCCGCCAGAAGCTCCTACGAGCAGTACTTC,CASSISGAARSSYEQYF
TRBJ2-1,.,TRBV29-1,few,TGCAGCGTCCGTAGCGCAAGCTCCTACAATGAGCAGTTCTTC,CSVRSASSYNEQFF
TRBJ2-5,TRBD2,TRBV29-1,many,TGCAGCGTTCGTCTCCTAGCGGGGCAAGAGACCCAGTACTTC,CSVRLLAGQETQYF
TRBJ2-7,.,TRBV20-1,.,TGCAGTGCTAGTCGCCGGGACCGCGGGGACGAGCAGTACTTC,CSASRRDRGDEQYF
TRBJ2-1,TRBD2,TRBV12-3/TRBV12-4,many,TGTGCCAGCAGTTTTGGGGGGAGGGCCAACAGGGAGCAGTTCTTC,CASSFGGRANREQFF
TRBJ1-5,.,TRBV19,.,TGTGCCAGTAGTATGGGGGACAATCAGCCCCAGCATTTT,CASSMGDNQPQHF
TRBJ2-3,TRBD2,TRBV28,.,TGTGCCAGCGGTGCTAGCGGGAGTGGCACAGATACGCAGTATTTT,CASGASGSGTDTQYF
TRBJ2-3,.,TRBV28,few,TGTGCCAGCAGCTCAGAGCTACCCACAGATACGCAGTATTTT,CASSSELPTDTQYF
TRBJ2-7,.,TRBV18,many,TGTGCCAGCTCACCATTGGGATTTTCCAGGGACGAGCAGTACTTC,CASSPLGFSRDEQYF
TRBJ2-7,TRBD1,TRBV5-6,.,TGTGCCAGCAGAATCGGGACAGTATACGAGCAGTACTTC,CASRIGTVYEQYF
TRBJ2-2,TRBD2,TRBV30,.,TGTGCCTGGAGCCCGGGACTAGCCGGGGAGCTGTTTTTT,CAWSPGLAGELFF
TRBJ2-7,TRBD2,TRBV2,many,TGTGCCAGCAGTGCCACCGGGACTAGCGCTACCTACGAGCAGTACTTC,CASSATGTSATYEQYF
TRBJ2-1,TRBD2,TRBV7-2,.,TGTGCCAGCAGCCATAGCGGGGGAGGCCCCCCCTACAATGAGCAGTTCTTC,CASSHSGGGPPYNEQFF
TRBJ2-1,TRBD2,TRBV6-1,many,TGTGCCAGCAGTTCGGAACCAATAGCGGGAGTTTTCAATGAGCAGTTCTTC,CASSSEPIAGVFNEQFF
TRBJ2-3,TRBD2,TRBV27,few,TGTGCCAGCAGTCCCTACTTTCAGGGAGGGCTAGATACGCAGTATTTT,CASSPYFQGGLDTQYF
TRBJ1-5,.,TRBV20-1,many,TGCAGTGCTAGAAACTACAGGGCTATCAATCAGCCCCAGCATTTT,CSARNYRAINQPQHF
TRBJ1-1,.,TRBV29-1,many,TGCAGCACGAGCAGGGACAAGGCCCTGAACACTGAAGCTTTCTTT,CSTSRDKALNTEAFF
TRBJ2-3,TRBD1,TRBV5-1,many,TGCGCCAGCAGCTTGGAACAGGGGGCTGGGGTGACAGATACGCAGTATTTT,CASSLEQGAGVTDTQYF
TRBJ2-1,TRBD2,TRBV20-1,few,TGCAGTGCTACCTCCGGGAGGGTGCAAAGTGAGCAGTTCTTC,CSATSGRVQSEQFF
TRBJ2-7,TRBD2,TRBV28,few,TGTACCAGCACACTAGCGGGAGTAAAATACGAGCAGTACTTC,CTSTLAGVKYEQYF
TRBJ2-7,TRBD2,TRBV2,few,TGTGCCAGCATTCCTCCCCAGGGAGGGTACGAGCAGTACTTC,CASIPPQGGYEQYF
TRBJ1-2,TRBD1,TRBV28,many,TGTGCCAGCAGTGACCTAGGGAGGACAGGGGACTATGGCTACACCTTC,CASSDLGRTGDYGYTF
TRBJ2-1,TRBD2,TRBV6-2/TRBV6-3,many,TGTGCCAGCAGGCGACTAGCGGACTCCTCCTACAATGAGCAGTTCTTC,CASRRLADSSYNEQFF
TRBJ1-1,TRBD1,TRBV19,many,TGTGCCTCCCTCCGGGACAGGATGAACACTGAAGCTTTCTTT,CASLRDRMNTEAFF
TRBJ1-1,TRBD1,TRBV10-3,once,TGTGCCATCAGAGCATCGGGACAGGGGGCTGAAGCTTTCTTT,CAIRASGQGAEAFF
TRBJ1-4,.,TRBV5-1,.,TGCGCCAGCAGCTCCCAGGGTCTTACAGCAACTAATGAAAAACTGTTTTTT,CASSSQGLTATNEKLFF
TRBJ1-1,.,TRBV2,many,TGTGCCAGCAGCGCAGGGAAGTGGGCAACCCCTGAAGCTTTCTTT,CASSAGKWATPEAFF
TRBJ2-3,.,TRBV30,.,TGTGCCTGGAGTGGGGGGGCAGATACGCAGTATTTT,CAWSGGADTQYF
TRBJ2-1,.,TRBV28,few,TGTGCCAGCAACCTGCGGGGAAGCTCCTACAATGAGCAGTTCTTC,CASNLRGSSYNEQFF
TRBJ2-1,.,TRBV4-3,.,TGCGCCAGCAGCCAAAGATTGGCTTCGGGTGAGCAGTTCTTC,CASSQRLASGEQFF
TRBJ2-2,.,TRBV6-1,few,TGTGCCAGCAAAGAATTCGGGAACACCGGGGAGCTGTTTTTT,CASKEFGNTGELFF
TRBJ2-1,TRBD1,TRBV30,.,TGTGCTACCGGGACAGGGGGCGACAATGAGCAGTTCTTC,CATGTGGDNEQFF
TRBJ2-1,TRBD2,TRBV7-3,many,TGTGCCAGCAGCCCGATCGGGACTAGCTACAATGAGCAGTTCTTC,CASSPIGTSYNEQFF
TRBJ2-3,TRBD1,TRBV7-9,many,TGTGCCAGCAGCTTACAGGGACAGGGGCGCACAGATACGCAGTATTTT,CASSLQGQGRTDTQYF
TRBJ2-2,TRBD1,TRBV7-3,many,TGTGCCAGCAGCCGACACCGCGGACAGGGTGCCGGGGAGCTGTTTTTT,CASSRHRGQGAGELFF
TRBJ1-3,.,TRBV4-3,.,TGCGCCAGCAGCCAAGATTCGGACAAGAGAAACACCATATATTTT,CASSQDSDKRNTIYF
TRBJ2-2,TRBD1,TRBV6-2/TRBV6-3,.,TGTGCCAGCAGTTACTCGAAGACAGGGGAGGTCCACACCGGGGAGCTGTTTTTT,CASSYSKTGEVHTGELFF
TRBJ2-1,.,TRBV19,once,TGTGCCAGTAGTGTCGAGACTTATTACAATGAGCAGTTCTTC,CASSVETYYNEQFF
TRBJ2-7,TRBD1,TRBV27,.,TGTGCCAGCAGTCTAATGACAGGGCGCGAGCAGTACTTC,CASSLMTGREQYF
TRBJ2-7,.,TRBV10-3,many,TGTGCCATCAGTGACTCGGCGCTAAAAGAGCAGTACTTC,CAISDSALKEQYF
TRBJ1-1,.,TRBV7-8,many,TGTGCCACCAGACGGGTGAACACTGAAGCTTTCTTT,CATRRVNTEAFF
TRBJ1-1,TRBD1,TRBV29-1,.,TGCAGCGGGCTAGGGGGCAGAAACACTGAAGCTTTCTTT,CSGLGGRNTEAFF
TRBJ2-7,.,TRBV25-1,.,TGTGCCAGCAGTACCTGGGCAGGGACCGACGAGCAGTACTTC,CASSTWAGTDEQYF
TRBJ2-7,.,TRBV30,many,TGTGCCTCGGGATCGGGCGAGCAGTACTTC,CASGSGEQYF
TRBJ2-2,TRBD1,TRBV12-3/TRBV12-4,few,TGTGCCAGCACACCTGCCCTCGGACAGGAGCTTGCCGGGGAGCTGTTTTTT,CASTPALGQELAGELFF
TRBJ2-7,.,TRBV7-9,many,TGTGCCAGCAGCTTTGAAGGACAGACCTACGAGCAGTACTTC,CASSFEGQTYEQYF
TRBJ2-5,TRBD1,TRBV29-1,once,TGCAGCGTTGCCATGGACAGGAAAGAGACCCAGTACTTC,CSVAMDRKETQYF
TRBJ1-6,TRBD1,TRBV13,many,TGTGCCAGCAGCTTAACAGGGGTTAATTCACCCCTCCACTTT,CASSLTGVNSPLHF
TRBJ2-3,TRBD1,TRBV5-1,few,TGCGCCAGCAGCGGTAGGACAGGGATCACAGATACGCAGTATTTT,CASSGRTGITDTQYF
TRBJ2-4,.,TRBV3-1,many,TGTGCCAGCAGCTATTACGGCAGGGGAAACATTCAGTACTTC,CASSYYGRGNIQYF
TRBJ2-3,TRBD2,TRBV10-1,many,TGCGCCAGCAGTGCGGGACTAGCGAAGGCAGATACGCAGTATTTT,CASSAGLAKADTQYF
TRBJ2-3,.,TRBV12-3/TRBV12-4,many,TGTGCCACCAACCCCCGCAGTATCACAGATACGCAGTATTTT,CATNPRSITDTQYF
TRBJ2-1,.,TRBV18,many,TGTGCCAGCTCACCTCCTTCAAATCTACGCAATGAGCAGTTCTTC,CASSPPSNLRNEQFF